A selection of T cell receptor beta chains follows, all from one sample in a study of blood T cell repertoires in COVID-19. Method: immunoSEQ multiplex PCR; TCRdb's copy keeps in-frame clones and lacks some. Of roughly 260,000 clones in the sample, 91% were seen once. Sequencing was done on a sample of peripheral blood. The receptors come from a person under 35 with COVID-19, enrolled during active disease. CDR3s include the opening cysteine and the closing phenylalanine or tryptophan. A D gene is named only where the DNA matches it firmly. Not every row has a clone size; where given, it reads once, few, many or a size class.

v_gene: TRBV2
j_gene: TRBJ1-1
abundance: few
d_gene: TRBD1
CDR3nt: TGTGCCAGCAAATGGGGGACAGGACTTGAAGCTTTCTTT
CDR3aa: CASKWGTGLEAFF

v_gene: TRBV10-3
j_gene: TRBJ1-1
abundance: -
d_gene: -
CDR3nt: TGTGCCATCAGTGAGTCGAGAGCACAGGAAGCTTTCTTT
CDR3aa: CAISESRAQEAFF

v_gene: TRBV5-1
j_gene: TRBJ2-5
abundance: -
d_gene: -
CDR3nt: TGCGCCAGCAGCTTGGCCGGTGAGGGAGTCGAGACCCAGTACTTC
CDR3aa: CASSLAGEGVETQYF

v_gene: TRBV3-1/TRBV3-2
j_gene: TRBJ2-7
abundance: -
d_gene: -
CDR3nt: TGTGCCAGCAGCCTGGGTACAGGCTCGATGGAATTGGAGCAGTACTTC
CDR3aa: CASSLGTGSMELEQYF

v_gene: TRBV7-2
j_gene: TRBJ2-7
abundance: once
d_gene: TRBD1
CDR3nt: TGTGCCAGCAGCCCTCACCAGGGGGCCTACGAGCAGTACTTC
CDR3aa: CASSPHQGAYEQYF

v_gene: TRBV28
j_gene: TRBJ2-5
abundance: -
d_gene: TRBD1
CDR3nt: TGTGCCATCGCGACAGGGCTCCAAGAGACCCAGTACTTC
CDR3aa: CAIATGLQETQYF

v_gene: TRBV5-6
j_gene: TRBJ1-5
abundance: few
d_gene: TRBD1
CDR3nt: TGTGCCAGCAGCTTGGCGACAGGGTTAAGTATACGGCCCCAGCATTTT
CDR3aa: CASSLATGLSIRPQHF

v_gene: TRBV4-1
j_gene: TRBJ1-2
abundance: -
d_gene: -
CDR3nt: TGCGCCAGCAGCCCGTTCGGGGTTGGCTACACCTTC
CDR3aa: CASSPFGVGYTF

v_gene: TRBV25-1
j_gene: TRBJ1-3
abundance: -
d_gene: TRBD1
CDR3nt: TGTGCCAGCAGTGAATCAGGGGGAAAAGGAAACACCATATATTTT
CDR3aa: CASSESGGKGNTIYF

v_gene: TRBV5-1
j_gene: TRBJ2-1
abundance: -
d_gene: -
CDR3nt: TGCGCCAGCAGCTTGGGGTCCAGGGTTAGTGATGAGCAGTTCTTC
CDR3aa: CASSLGSRVSDEQFF